These 14 T cell receptor beta chains originate from one sample sequenced in a study of blood T cell repertoires in COVID-19 (dated by TCRdb to about 2020). Library creation used the immunoSEQ multiplex PCR assay. The immuneACCESS repertoire file appears here via TCRdb, limited to in-frame rearrangements. These files lack a portion of the clones; in checked studies, under half of the deficit traces to unresolved V genes, and the cause of the others is not known. The table for this sample lists about 480,000 clones; around 89% of them were counted only once. Of the sample, around 1.9% is held by the ten largest clones. Sequenced: PBMCs or T cells enriched from blood (not recorded which). The receptors come from a woman aged 40 to 50 who had recovered from COVID-19.

As concerns this clone: Other DNA sequences within the sample encode an identical CDR3. The V and J genes are TRBV11-2 and TRBJ1-5; TRBD1 matches at 8 bases. V lost 1 base to trimming and J lost 7 bases; unmatched junction nucleotides: 3. Germline-derived CDR1 and CDR2 are SGHAT and FQNNGV. This CDR3 spans 14 amino acids. The CDR3 nucleotides are TGTGCCAGCAGCTTAGCAGGGGGCAGGCAGCCCCAGCATTTT. This encodes CASSLAGGRQPQHF.

The rearrangement joins TRBV2 to TRBJ2-1; the match to TRBD2 covers 9 bases. The CDR3 is 16 residues long. Per the germline V gene, CDR1 is SNHLY and CDR2 is FYNNEI. Trimming removed 5 bases from V and 5 bases from J; junction bases left unmatched: 10. CDR3 region: CASSPTTGLAHNEQFF. Here the CDR3 DNA reads TGTGCCAGCAGTCCAACTACGGGACTAGCACACAATGAGCAGTTCTTC.

The chain recombines TRBV12-3 or TRBV12-4 with TRBJ2-5; D possibly corresponds to TRBD2 (6 bases). This CDR3 has 13 amino acids. Trimming cost V 3 bases and J 5 bases, with 10 bases left between them. CDR3 loop: CASSFAGRETQYF. Here the CDR3 DNA reads TGTGCCAGCAGTTTCGCAGGGAGGGAGACCCAGTACTTC.

This clone showed up just once. The chain employs TRBV15 and TRBJ1-5, with D possibly being TRBD1 (5 bases). The CDR3 covers 13 residues. The germline CDR1 and CDR2 sequences are LNHNV and YYDKDF (reference sequence). V lost 5 bases and J 4 bases, leaving 9 bases between the germline ends. The CDR3 DNA sequence: TGTGCCACCAGCTCTGACAGAAATCAGCCCCAGCATTTT. Protein product: CATSSDRNQPQHF.

V usage is TRBV2 and J usage is TRBJ2-7; D possibly corresponds to TRBD2 (5 bases). The ends were cut back, 5 bases at V and 3 bases at J, with 11 bases in the middle. The CDR3 loop spans 13 amino acids. Germline assignment: CDR1 SNHLY and CDR2 FYNNEI. Written as DNA, the CDR3 is TGTGCCAGCAGTATGGACTCTTACTACGAGCAGTACTTC. Its translation is CASSMDSYYEQYF.

This chain connects TRBV4-3 to TRBJ2-5; D ambiguous. The CDR3 is 14 residues long. Trimming shortened V by 1 base and J by 5 bases, and 11 bases separated the two germline ends. The germline CDR1 and CDR2 sequences are LGHNA and YSLEER. The CDR3 DNA follows: TGCGCCAGCAGCCAAGGAACTAAGGCGGAGACCCAGTACTTC. This encodes CASSQGTKAETQYF.

J is TRBJ1-2 and V is TRBV19, with TRBD1 matching over 7 bases. Looked up from germline, CDR1 is LNHDA and CDR2 is SQIVND (reference sequence). The ends lost 7 bases at V and 5 bases at J; junction bases unmatched: 13. The CDR3 is made up of 15 amino acids. CDR3 nucleotide sequence: TGTGCCAGTACTCGCTCCGCAGGGGGAATATATGGCTACACCTTC. This codes for CASTRSAGGIYGYTF.

The chain has TRBV4-1 and TRBJ1-1, with D unclear. The CDR3 runs to 14 residues. Germline CDR1 reads MGHRA; CDR2 reads YSYEKL. V lost 1 base, J lost 4 bases, and 10 bases lay in between. The CDR3, as DNA: TGCGCCAGCAGCCAAGTCGGGTATGGCACTGAAGCTTTCTTT. It codes for CASSQVGYGTEAFF.

The CDR3 DNA sequence: TGTGCCAGCACCTCCTGGGGGGGGGAGAGGTTCGACTATGGCTACACCTTC. It specifies CASTSWGGERFDYGYTF. V gene TRBV7-9 combines with J gene TRBJ1-2, with D possibly TRBD1 on 5 matching bases. The ends were cut back, 7 bases at V and 3 bases at J, with 24 bases in the middle. This CDR3 region has 17 residues. Germline CDR1 and CDR2: SEHNR and FQNEAQ (reference sequence). The whole variable domain, remainder taken from reference TRBV7-9 and TRBJ1-2, is DTGVSQNPRHKITKRGQNVTFRCDPISEHNRLYWYRQTLGQGPEFLTYFQNEAQLEKSRLLSDRFSAERPKGSFSTLEIQRTEQGDSAMYLCASTSWGGERFDYGYTFGSGTRLTVV.

The gene calls are TRBV11-3 and TRBJ2-3, with D perhaps matching TRBD2 (6 bases). The CDR3 contains 16 residues. Trimming pared 1 base from V and 7 bases from J, leaving 18 bases between. From germline, CDR1 is SGHNT and CDR2 YENEEA. CDR3: CASSLVGGGKGNTQYF. The CDR3 DNA follows: TGTGCCAGCAGCTTAGTTGGAGGAGGGAAAGGTAATACGCAGTATTTT.

The rearrangement uses TRBV6-5 and TRBJ1-6; no clear D gene. V was cut by 2 bases and J by 5 bases, with 7 bases left in between. The CDR3 has 14 amino acids. Germline CDR1 and CDR2: MNHEY and SVGAGI. The CDR3 nucleotides are TGTGCCAGCAGTTACATCGGGGATAATTCACCCCTCCACTTT. Translating gives CASSYIGDNSPLHF.

V and J are TRBV5-1 and TRBJ2-1, with 12 bases aligning to TRBD2. Germline values: CDR1 SGHRS, CDR2 YFSETQ. The V segment lost 2 bases and the J segment 4 bases; nucleotides outside the gene matches: 10. The length of the CDR3 is 18 residues. CDR3 loop: CASSFLGLAGGIYNEQFF. The CDR3 DNA reads TGCGCCAGCAGCTTTCTAGGGCTAGCGGGAGGGATTTACAATGAGCAGTTCTTC.

The CDR3 reads CASSRYSGGSGGYTF. The CDR3 region has the DNA TGTGCCAGCAGTCGATACTCAGGGGGCTCGGGTGGCTACACCTTC. The rearrangement links TRBV3-1 (or the pseudogene TRBV3-2) to TRBJ1-2, with 8 bases matching TRBD1. Germline V CDR1 and CDR2: LGHDT, YNNKEL (reference sequence). The CDR3 loop spans 15 amino acids. J was trimmed by 7 bases and V by 6 bases; bases with no gene match: 13.

J is TRBJ2-2 and V is TRBV5-6; 14 positions agree with TRBD2. Germline V gives CDR1 SGHDT, CDR2 YYEEEE. This CDR3 comprises 18 residues. The J segment lost 6 bases and the V segment lost 1 base, leaving 8 bases of the junction unmatched. The CDR3 protein is CASSLNRGLAGDSGELFF. CDR3 DNA: TGTGCCAGCAGCTTGAACAGGGGACTAGCGGGAGACTCCGGGGAGCTGTTTTTT.